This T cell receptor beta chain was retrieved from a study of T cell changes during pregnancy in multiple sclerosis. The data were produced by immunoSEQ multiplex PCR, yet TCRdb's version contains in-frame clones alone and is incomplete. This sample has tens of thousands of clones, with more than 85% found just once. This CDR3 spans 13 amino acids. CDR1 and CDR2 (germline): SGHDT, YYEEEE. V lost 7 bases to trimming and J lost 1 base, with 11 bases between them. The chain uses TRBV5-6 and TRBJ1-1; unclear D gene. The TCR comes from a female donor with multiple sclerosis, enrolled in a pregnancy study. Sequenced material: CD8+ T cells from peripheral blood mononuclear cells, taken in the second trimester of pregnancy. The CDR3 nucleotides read TGTGCCAGCGTCAGTGGGCAGAACACTGAAGCTTTCTTT. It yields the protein CASVSGQNTEAFF.